These 9 T cell receptor beta chains originate from one sample sequenced in a study of beta chain features in type 1 diabetes. All of the isolated RNA was reverse transcribed, so expressed TCRB transcripts were sequenced. Only in-frame clones appear in the TCRdb table, and some are missing; sequencing was by immunoSEQ multiplex PCR. This table has over 150,000 clones, about 9.3% appearing once. Study conclusions and caveats: Across all four CD4+ subsets, people with type 1 diabetes showed modestly shorter TCRB CDR3s.

Their antigens are not known. The sequencing input was central memory CD4+ T cells from blood. Receptors originate from a man aged 30-40 years with type 1 diabetes.

This clone was seen only a few times. The genes are TRBV6-6 and TRBJ1-5, with D possibly TRBD1 on 6 matching bases. V lost 0 bases to trimming and J lost 3 bases, with 9 bases between them. The CDR3 has 15 amino acids. From germline, CDR1 is MNHNY and CDR2 SVGAGI (reference sequence). The CDR3 here is CASSYSAGANQPQHF. For the CDR3, the DNA is TGTGCCAGCAGTTACTCGGCAGGGGCCAATCAGCCCCAGCATTTT.

This clone was recorded a few times. DNA of the CDR3: TGTGCCAGCAGCTTAGACACTAGCAATCAGCCCCAGCATTTT. This encodes CASSLDTSNQPQHF. V gene TRBV9 combines with J gene TRBJ1-5; D is unresolved. From germline, CDR1 is SGDLS and CDR2 YYNGEE. Trimming took off 4 bases at V and 0 bases at J, with 8 bases between the two ends. This CDR3 is built from 14 residues.

The sample holds many counts of this clone. This chain joins TRBV10-3 and TRBJ1-4; D not certain. V was clipped by 0 bases and J by 8 bases, with 7 bases between them. The germline CDR1 and CDR2 sequences are ENHRY and SYGVKD. This CDR3 comprises 13 residues. CDR3 region: CAISESAAEKLFF. The CDR3 DNA reads as TGTGCCATCAGTGAGTCTGCGGCAGAAAAACTGTTTTTT.

This clone was counted only a few times. The chain joins TRBV7-2 to TRBJ2-1; D ambiguous. The CDR3 has 13 amino acids. From germline, CDR1 is SGHTA and CDR2 FQGNSA. The V end was cut by 1 base, the J end by 5 bases, with 6 bases between. DNA of the CDR3: TGTGCCAGCAGCTTAGATCCTAACAATGAGCAGTTCTTC. Its translation is CASSLDPNNEQFF.

V is TRBV28 and J is TRBJ1-2, with D uncertain. There are 13 residues in the CDR3. V lost 3 bases, J lost 7 bases, and 12 bases lay in between. Looked up from germline, CDR1 is MDHEN and CDR2 is SYDVKM. The CDR3 nucleotides are TGTGCCAGCAGTTTCCTGGTGGTGAGTGGCTACACCTTC. This codes for CASSFLVVSGYTF.

This clone occurred a few times. As DNA, the CDR3 is TGTGCCAGCAGCGTACTGTCCGCCGGGGGCTACACCTTC. As protein: CASSVLSAGGYTF. This chain uses TRBV9 with TRBJ1-2, with no clear D. CDR3 size: 13 residues. The ends were cut back, 1 base at V and 8 bases at J, with 12 bases in the middle. CDR1 is SGDLS, CDR2 YYNGEE, per germline.

This clone was seen only a few times. J is TRBJ2-7 and V is TRBV10-3; 12 nucleotides agree with TRBD2. The CDR3 runs to 12 residues. The germline gives CDR1 ENHRY, CDR2 SYGVKD. J lost 5 bases, V lost 10 bases, and 3 bases had no gene match. The CDR3 DNA reads TGTGCCACGACTAGCGGGAGTAACGAGCAGTACTTC. The encoded protein is CATTSGSNEQYF.

This clone was seen a few times. The chain links TRBV10-3 to TRBJ2-7, with 8 bases aligning to TRBD1. The germline V gene has CDR1 ENHRY and CDR2 SYGVKD. The CDR3 has 13 amino acids. V lost 6 bases, J lost 5 bases, and 6 bases stayed unmatched. The CDR3 coding sequence is TGTGCCATCAGCCAGGACAGGGCAAACGAGCAGTACTTC. Its translation: CAISQDRANEQYF.

V usage is TRBV6-5 and J usage is TRBJ2-3; 10 positions match TRBD2. Germline values: CDR1 MNHEY, CDR2 SVGAGI. V gave up 6 bases and J gave up 6 bases; unmatched junction bases: 6. The CDR3 is 14 amino acids. The chain's CDR3 is CASRQREGGDTQYF. In nucleotides, the CDR3 is TGTGCCAGCAGGCAGCGGGAGGGGGGGGATACGCAGTATTTT.